The 3 T cell receptor beta chains given below trace back to one sample, sequenced in a study of shared clonotypes between healthy human individuals. Positively selected for CCR7, the CD45RO-negative cells used as naive CD8 cells excluded terminally differentiated effector memory CD45RA+ cells. The protocol was immunoSEQ multiplex PCR, while the TCRdb copy is restricted to in-frame clones and leaves out a portion. The table lists about 2,100,000 clones, 90% to 95% of them singletons. Input material: naive CD8+ T cells from PBMCs. Receptor source: a man between 18 and 35 years old in good health. Some clones in this sample may be carry-over from other donors' samples.

The chain joins TRBV9 to TRBJ2-1; 8 bases line up with TRBD2. This CDR3 comprises 15 residues. The germline V gene has CDR1 SGDLS and CDR2 YYNGEE. V dropped 0 bases and J dropped 2; count of bases not matched to a gene: 1. CDR3 bases: TGTGCCAGCAGCGTAGCAGCGGGGGCCTACAATGAGCAGTTCTTC. It encodes CASSVAAGAYNEQFF.

The chain combines TRBV7-9 with TRBJ2-7, with 12 bases identical to TRBD2. With V trimmed by 8 bases and J by 4 bases, 9 bases remained unmatched. The germline V gene has CDR1 SEHNR and CDR2 FQNEAQ (reference sequence). This CDR3 region has 15 residues. The CDR3 loop reads CASVDLAGGPYEQYF. In DNA, the CDR3 is TGTGCCAGCGTAGACCTAGCGGGAGGGCCGTACGAGCAGTACTTC.

As to this clone: This same CDR3 is encoded by further DNA sequences in the sample. The V gene is TRBV27, the J gene TRBJ2-7; a possible D gene is TRBD2 (5 bases). Trimming stripped 3 bases from V and 3 bases from J, with 12 bases between. There are 14 residues in the CDR3. The germline CDR1 and CDR2 sequences are MNHEY and SMNVEV (reference sequence). CDR3 DNA sequence: TGTGCCAGCAGTTTTTATACTGGGAGCTACGAGCAGTACTTC. It translates to CASSFYTGSYEQYF.